This TCR beta chain was recorded in a study of T cells in Graves' hyperthyroidism and ophthalmopathy. Amplified TCR beta CDR3 regions derived from RNA transcripts. Initially, a first-round RT-PCR of the TCR CDR3 employed the HTBI primer set. TCRdb fed the multiplex PCR reads into MiXCR, producing one record per CDR3 protein. The profile shows around 250,000 distinct CDR3 sequences, roughly 17% of them singletons. There are many counts of this clonotype. Trimming left V 5 bases short and J 1 base short, with 8 bases between. The CDR3 totals 13 residues. The germline gives CDR1 MRHNA, CDR2 SNTAGT. This clonotype originated in a woman aged 18 to 35 with Graves' ophthalmopathy. The sequencing input was blood. This chain joins TRBV6-4 and TRBJ1-1; maybe TRBD1 (6 bases). The CDR3 DNA sequence: TGTGCCAGCAGTTGGACAGAGAACACTGAAGCTTTCTTT. Translation: CASSWTENTEAFF.